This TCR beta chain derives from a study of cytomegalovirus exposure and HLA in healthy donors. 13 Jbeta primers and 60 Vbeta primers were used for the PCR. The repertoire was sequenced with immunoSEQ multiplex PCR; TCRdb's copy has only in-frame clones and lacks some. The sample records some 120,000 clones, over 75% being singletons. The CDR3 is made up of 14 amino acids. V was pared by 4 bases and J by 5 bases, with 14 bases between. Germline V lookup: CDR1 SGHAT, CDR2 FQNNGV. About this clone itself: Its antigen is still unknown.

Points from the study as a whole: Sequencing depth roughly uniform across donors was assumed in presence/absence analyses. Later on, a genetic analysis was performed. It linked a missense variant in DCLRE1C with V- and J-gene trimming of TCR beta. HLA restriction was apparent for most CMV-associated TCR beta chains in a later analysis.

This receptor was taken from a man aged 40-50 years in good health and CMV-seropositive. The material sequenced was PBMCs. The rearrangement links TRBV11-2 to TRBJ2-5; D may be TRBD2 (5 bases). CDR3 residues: CASSYAGLRETQYF. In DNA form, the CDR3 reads TGTGCCAGCAGCTATGCGGGCCTGCGGGAGACCCAGTACTTC.